A single sample gave rise to the 31 T cell receptor beta chains below, sequenced in a study of cytomegalovirus exposure and HLA in healthy donors. PCR used 60 Vbeta primers and 13 Jbeta primers. Clones were read by immunoSEQ multiplex PCR, and TCRdb kept only the in-frame ones, dropping some. The data show around 270,000 clones, around 80% seen once. Sequenced sample: PBMCs. The origin of the receptors is a girl aged 2 to 9 in good health and CMV-seronegative.

V gene TRBV28 combines with J gene TRBJ2-2; weak D call: TRBD1 (6 bases). The length of the CDR3 is 14 residues. V was pared by 4 bases and J by 1 base, with 7 bases between. Germline CDR1 MDHEN, CDR2 SYDVKM. CDR3 coding DNA: TGTGCCAGCAGTTCGACAGGGAACACCGGGGAGCTGTTTTTT. Protein product: CASSSTGNTGELFF.

The chain is built from TRBV14 and TRBJ2-1, with 10 bases matching TRBD2. Germline trimming cut 4 bases from V and 5 bases from J; bases unmatched to any gene: 11. Germline CDR1 and CDR2: SGHDN and FVKESK. The CDR3 is 17 amino acids. As DNA, the CDR3 is TGTGCCAGCAGCCCGAACCCGGGACTAGCGAATAACAATGAGCAGTTCTTC. Its translation: CASSPNPGLANNNEQFF.

The V call is TRBV18, the J call TRBJ2-2, with 8 nucleotides matching TRBD2. Looked up from germline, CDR1 is KGHSH and CDR2 is LQKENI. The V and J ends lost 4 bases and 6 bases, in that order; junction bases with no gene match: 10. This CDR3 contains 16 residues. CDR3 sequence (DNA): TGTGCCAGCTCACTGCGACTAGCGAGTGCTGCCGGGGAGCTGTTTTTT. It codes for CASSLRLASAAGELFF.

The J gene is TRBJ2-7, the V gene TRBV6-5, with 7 bases lining up with TRBD1. Looked up from germline, CDR1 is MNHEY and CDR2 is SVGAGI. J was trimmed by 0 bases and V by 0 bases; bases with no gene match: 2. The CDR3 sequence is 15 residues long. The CDR3 reads CASSYSQGSSYEQYF. The CDR3 bases are TGTGCCAGCAGTTACTCACAGGGGAGCTCCTACGAGCAGTACTTC.

Comment on this clone: Compared with germline, one end of the junction differs, possibly owing to a read error. The V gene is TRBV5-1, the J gene TRBJ2-3; 13 bases line up with TRBD2. The germline CDR1 and CDR2 sequences are SGHRS and YFSETQ. This CDR3 is 16 amino acids long. The CDR3 DNA sequence: TGCGCCAGCAGCCCTGGACTAGCGGGGGCCACAAATACGCAGTATTTT. Translation: CASSPGLAGATNTQYF.

V is TRBV27 and J is TRBJ1-5; D ambiguous. V shed 6 bases and J shed 4 bases, with 13 bases lying between them. CDR1 and CDR2 from the germline V gene are MNHEY and SMNVEV (reference sequence). This CDR3 has 14 residues. The CDR3 nucleotides read TGTGCCAGCAGGCCTCGGGGAGGAAATCAGCCCCAGCATTTT. This gives the protein CASRPRGGNQPQHF.

The rearrangement links TRBV7-3 to TRBJ1-6; no definite D call. The CDR3 length is 13 residues. V was shortened by 5 bases and J by 7 bases, with 9 bases between the two germline ends. The germline gives CDR1 SGHTA, CDR2 FQGTGA. CDR3 region: CASSPSQNSPLHF. In nucleotides, the CDR3 is TGTGCCAGCAGCCCTTCTCAGAATTCACCCCTCCACTTT.

The chain uses TRBV7-6 and TRBJ2-2; TRBD2 agrees at 9 bases. The V segment lost 3 bases and the J segment 3 bases; nucleotides outside the gene matches: 11. The V gene's germline CDR1 is SGHVS and CDR2 FNYEAQ. The CDR3 runs to 18 residues. DNA of the CDR3: TGTGCCAGCAGCTTCCGTCCGGCGGGAGGGCCGTACACCGGGGAGCTGTTTTTT. As protein: CASSFRPAGGPYTGELFF.

This clone was seen a few times. This chain joins TRBV4-2 and TRBJ1-1; D gene ambiguous. The V gene's germline CDR1 is LGHNA and CDR2 YNFKEQ. V was shortened by 4 bases and J by 4 bases, with 7 bases between the two germline ends. This CDR3 has 12 residues. In DNA form, the CDR3 reads TGTGCCAGCAGCCGACAAAGCACTGAAGCTTTCTTT. It yields the protein CASSRQSTEAFF.

The V call is TRBV27, the J call TRBJ2-2; no definite D call. There are 13 residues in the CDR3. The germline gives CDR1 MNHEY, CDR2 SMNVEV (reference sequence). Trimming cost V 2 bases and J 7 bases, with 8 bases left between them. This CDR3 is CASSLQDIGELFF. The CDR3 bases are TGTGCCAGCAGTTTACAGGATATCGGGGAGCTGTTTTTT.

This chain connects TRBV2 to TRBJ2-2; the match to TRBD2 covers 12 bases. V trimming: 4 bases; J trimming: 8 bases; junction bases outside the gene matches: 11. CDR3 length: 17 amino acids. The V gene's germline CDR1 is SNHLY and CDR2 FYNNEI. The CDR3 is CASSGGLAGNWRGELFF. The CDR3 coding sequence is TGTGCCAGCAGTGGAGGACTAGCGGGAAATTGGAGGGGGGAGCTGTTTTTT.

This clone was picked up one time. The rearrangement uses TRBV30 and TRBJ2-7, with a possible D match to TRBD1 (5 bases). The germline V gene encodes CDR1 GTSNPN and CDR2 SVGIG (reference sequence). The CDR3 extends over 13 amino acids. V gave up 6 bases and J gave up 0 bases, with 12 bases separating them. Written as DNA, the CDR3 is TGTGCCTGCTTCAGGGATCCCTCCTACGAGCAGTACTTC. It yields the protein CACFRDPSYEQYF.

The gene calls are TRBV5-1 and TRBJ2-1, with a possible D match to TRBD2 (5 bases). Looked up from germline, CDR1 is SGHRS and CDR2 is YFSETQ. The CDR3 is made up of 16 amino acids. Trimming left V 2 bases short and J 0 bases short, with 12 bases between. DNA of the CDR3: TGCGCCAGCAGCTTAACTTGGCTAGCCTCCTACAATGAGCAGTTCTTC. Translated: CASSLTWLASYNEQFF.

This chain joins TRBV7-6 and TRBJ1-4, with D maybe TRBD1 (6 bases). The CDR3 spans 15 residues. CDR1 SGHVS and CDR2 FNYEAQ come from the germline V gene. V lost 5 bases and J lost 6, with 16 bases in between. The CDR3 region is CASSPQKDRHEKLFF. The CDR3 nucleotides are TGTGCCAGCAGCCCGCAGAAGGACAGACATGAAAAACTGTTTTTT.

This clone was seen a handful of times. The chain recombines TRBV5-1 with TRBJ2-7; 8 bases map to TRBD1. Unmatched junction bases numbered 10, after V lost 6 bases and J lost 5 bases. Looked up from germline, CDR1 is SGHRS and CDR2 is YFSETQ. This CDR3 has 14 residues. CDR3 protein: CASNLGQGANEQYF. DNA of the CDR3: TGCGCCAGCAATTTAGGGCAGGGGGCCAACGAGCAGTACTTC.

This chain links TRBV5-6 with TRBJ2-1, with 10 bases matching TRBD2. J lost 7 bases, V lost 4 bases, and 8 bases had no gene match. The CDR3 spans 15 residues. CDR1 and CDR2 from the germline V gene are SGHDT and YYEEEE. CDR3 nucleotides: TGTGCCAGCAGCGACAGCGGGAGGGCCTTGAATGAGCAGTTCTTC. It yields the protein CASSDSGRALNEQFF.

The chain couples TRBV4-2 to TRBJ1-6; weak D call: TRBD1 (6 bases). Trimming took 1 base from V and 8 from J, leaving 15 bases between them. The CDR3 covers 16 residues. Germline CDR1 reads LGHNA; CDR2 reads YNFKEQ. Written as DNA, the CDR3 is TGTGCCAGCAGCCAAGGGGGGGGGCGCCCGGATTCACCCCTCCACTTT. Residues: CASSQGGGRPDSPLHF.

This chain joins TRBV6-6 and TRBJ1-5; D is uncertain. Germline loops: CDR1 MNHNY, CDR2 SVGAGI (reference sequence). The CDR3 runs to 14 residues. V was trimmed by 7 bases and J by 2 bases, leaving 12 bases between them. The CDR3 nucleotides read TGTGCCAGCACTCAGGCAGGCGGCAATCAGCCCCAGCATTTT. It is translated as CASTQAGGNQPQHF.

The chain carries TRBV27 and TRBJ1-2; 10 nucleotides agree with TRBD1. This CDR3 spans 17 amino acids. Per the germline V gene, CDR1 is MNHEY and CDR2 is SMNVEV (reference sequence). The V segment lost 7 bases and the J segment 8 bases; nucleotides outside the gene matches: 19. The CDR3, as DNA: TGTGCCAGCAAAAATGAACTTTCGACAGGGGGCGCGGAGGGCTACACCTTC. Amino acid sequence: CASKNELSTGGAEGYTF.

The chain couples TRBV5-4 to TRBJ2-3; D possibly corresponds to TRBD2 (6 bases). The CDR3 is 15 residues long. Looked up from germline, CDR1 is SGHNT and CDR2 is YYREEE (reference sequence). V lost 0 bases, J lost 6 bases, and 14 bases lay in between. The CDR3 nucleotides read TGTGCCAGCAGCTTGGGGGTAGCGGCGAGGGATACGCAGTATTTT. Its protein product is CASSLGVAARDTQYF.

The chain carries TRBV6-4 and TRBJ2-3; TRBD2 might be the D (7 bases). The V end was cut by 0 bases, the J end by 4 bases, with 11 bases between. This CDR3 comprises 15 residues. CDR1 and CDR2 (germline): MRHNA, SNTAGT. The CDR3: CASSDSKGGADTQYF. CDR3 coding DNA: TGTGCCAGCAGTGACTCGAAGGGGGGGGCAGATACGCAGTATTTT.

This clone was observed a single time. The junction departs from germline at one end; a sequencing error may be responsible. The chain employs TRBV19 and TRBJ1-2; no firm D call. Per germline, CDR1 LNHDA and CDR2 SQIVND (reference sequence). The CDR3 sequence is 12 residues long. CDR3 loop: CASSIFNSGYTF. The CDR3 nucleotides are TGTGCCAGTAGTATATTTAACTCTGGCTACACCTTC.

The chain is built from TRBV9 and TRBJ2-1; the D gene is possibly TRBD2 (5 bases). The CDR3 loop spans 20 amino acids. The ends were cut back, 4 bases at V and 0 bases at J, with 26 bases in the middle. CDR1 is SGDLS and CDR2 is YYNGEE in the germline V gene. The CDR3 DNA reads as TGTGCCAGCAGCCCGACGAGTCCGTTGGCTAGCCACCCCTCCTACAATGAGCAGTTCTTC. This sequence encodes CASSPTSPLASHPSYNEQFF.

The chain is built from TRBV18 and TRBJ2-7; D call uncertain. The CDR3 totals 13 residues. Trimming removed 0 bases at V and 5 bases at J, with 8 bases between. Germline assignment: CDR1 KGHSH and CDR2 LQKENI. The CDR3 bases are TGTGCCAGCTCACCACCGATCCGGGACGAGCAGTACTTC. Encoded protein: CASSPPIRDEQYF.

This clone has a single count. The CDR3 reads CASSLTSRGTGNTDTQYF. The CDR3 region has the DNA TGTGCCAGCAGCTTAACATCTAGGGGGACAGGGAACACAGATACGCAGTATTTT. V usage is TRBV7-2 and J usage is TRBJ2-3, with 9 bases identical to TRBD1. The CDR3 spans 18 residues. CDR1 SGHTA and CDR2 FQGNSA come from the germline V gene. V shed 2 bases, J shed 2 bases, and the junction held 11 bases outside the gene matches.

This chain uses TRBV19 with TRBJ2-3, with TRBD2 matching over 13 bases. This CDR3 has 17 residues. Per the germline V gene, CDR1 is LNHDA and CDR2 is SQIVND (reference sequence). After removal of 4 bases from V and 5 bases from J, the junction contained 9 bases not matched to a gene. The chain's CDR3 is CASSKRLAGGWGDTQYF. CDR3 coding DNA: TGTGCCAGTAGTAAAAGACTAGCGGGAGGATGGGGAGATACGCAGTATTTT.

This clone has a single count. This rearrangement joins TRBV6-5 to TRBJ1-1, with D hard to call. Germline values: CDR1 MNHEY, CDR2 SVGAGI. This CDR3 spans 13 amino acids. V lost 6 bases, J lost 4 bases, and 12 bases lay in between. The CDR3 here is CASRIGRGTEAFF. CDR3 sequence (DNA): TGTGCCAGCAGGATAGGTCGGGGCACTGAAGCTTTCTTT.

This chain uses TRBV4-1 with TRBJ1-2; TRBD1 matches 8 bases. This CDR3 is 14 amino acids long. The V and J ends lost 8 bases and 7 bases, in that order; junction bases with no gene match: 12. Germline CDR1 MGHRA, CDR2 YSYEKL. CDR3 residues: CASADRDRSFGYTF. The CDR3 DNA is TGCGCCAGCGCGGACCGGGACAGGAGTTTTGGCTACACCTTC.

The chain links TRBV18 to TRBJ2-6; D ambiguous. V was cut by 2 bases and J by 0 bases, with 14 bases left in between. The CDR3 has 18 residues. The germline CDR1 and CDR2 sequences are KGHSH and LQKENI. CDR3 DNA sequence: TGTGCCAGCTCACCAACTTTTGTTCTTAGCTCTGGGGCCAACGTCCTGACTTTC. This codes for CASSPTFVLSSGANVLTF.

The chain joins TRBV13 to TRBJ2-1; a possible D gene is TRBD2 (6 bases). The CDR3 is 15 amino acids. Trimming took 5 bases from V and 4 from J, leaving 15 bases between them. Germline V gives CDR1 PRHDT, CDR2 FYEKMQ (reference sequence). The CDR3 loop is CASSPGGETYNEQFF. DNA for the CDR3: TGTGCCAGCAGCCCCGGCGGGGAGACATACAATGAGCAGTTCTTC.

V is TRBV6-5 and J is TRBJ1-1, with D unclear. V lost 7 bases and J lost 7, with 19 bases in between. This CDR3 spans 14 amino acids. Germline-derived CDR1 and CDR2 are MNHEY and SVGAGI. CDR3 sequence (DNA): TGTGCCAGCAACTCCAGGTCCCCCCCGATTGAAGCTTTCTTT. Translating gives CASNSRSPPIEAFF.